These 11 T cell receptor beta chains were sequenced from one sample in a study of radiotherapy plus CTLA-4 blockade in lung cancer (dated by TCRdb to 2016 to 2018). To prepare the library, the immunoSEQ multiplex PCR assay was applied. What TCRdb holds here is the immuneACCESS table cut down to in-frame rearrangements. Part of the clones is not present; checked against another copy, under half of the missing clones reflect an unresolved V gene, and the others are unexplained. The sample includes about 72,000 clones, with about four fifths observed a single time. The ten largest make up about 4% of the sample. The specimen comprised peripheral blood, sampled from a patient treated with radiotherapy plus ipilimumab. These receptors came from a human donor with non-small cell lung cancer who had a partial response to radiotherapy plus ipilimumab.

The chain uses TRBV29-1 and TRBJ1-2; 7 nucleotides agree with TRBD1. The V gene end was trimmed by 5 bases and the J gene end by 4 bases; junction bases not matched to a gene: 7. This CDR3 spans 13 amino acids. Germline V gene lookup returns CDR1 SQVTM and CDR2 ANQGSEA. The CDR3 DNA is TGCAGCGTTCAGAAACAGGGGACCTATGGCTACACCTTC. Translating gives CSVQKQGTYGYTF. Variable domain in full (rest from reference TRBV29-1 and TRBJ1-2): SAVISQKPSRDICQRGTSLTIQCQVDSQVTMMFWYRQQPGQSLTLIATANQGSEATYESGFVIDKFPISRPNLTFSTLTVSNMSPEDSSIYLCSVQKQGTYGYTFGSGTRLTVV.

The chain links TRBV4-2 to TRBJ2-1; tentatively, D is TRBD2 (5 bases). The CDR3 has 14 residues. Trimming shortened V by 3 bases and J by 9 bases, and 15 bases separated the two germline ends. Per germline, CDR1 LGHNA and CDR2 YNFKEQ. Here the CDR3 reads CASSQRTGPGEQFF. In DNA, the CDR3 is TGTGCCAGCAGCCAGAGGACTGGCCCTGGTGAGCAGTTCTTC.

The sample holds one count of this clone. Here the CDR3 DNA reads TGTGCCAGCAGCTTTTATAGCACAGATACGCAGTATTTT. It yields the protein CASSFYSTDTQYF. The V gene is TRBV5-6, the J gene TRBJ2-3, with no clear D. Germline V lookup: CDR1 SGHDT, CDR2 YYEEEE. The CDR3 contains 13 residues. V lost 2 bases, J lost 0 bases, and 4 bases lay in between. The whole variable domain, remainder taken from reference TRBV5-6 and TRBJ2-3, is DAGVTQSPTHLIKTRGQQVTLRCSPKSGHDTVSWYQQALGQGPQFIFQYYEEEERQRGNFPDRFSGHQFPNYSSELNVNALLLGDSALYLCASSFYSTDTQYFGPGTRLTVL.

The V and J genes are TRBV6-5 and TRBJ2-7; 8 bases are shared with TRBD1. J lost 3 bases, V lost 7 bases, and 8 bases had no gene match. In germline, CDR1 is MNHEY, CDR2 SVGAGI. The CDR3 runs 14 residues. In DNA form, the CDR3 reads TGTGCCAGCACCCGCCTGGACAGGGTCTACGAGCAGTACTTC. It codes for CASTRLDRVYEQYF.

This clone has just one count. The chain couples TRBV28 to TRBJ2-7, with 8 bases aligning to TRBD2. The trim removed 6 bases at V and 4 bases at J, leaving 8 bases unmatched. Germline V gives CDR1 MDHEN, CDR2 SYDVKM. This CDR3 is built from 14 residues. CDR3 sequence: CASSPAGVRYEQYF. DNA of the CDR3: TGTGCCAGCAGCCCAGCGGGAGTGAGGTACGAGCAGTACTTC.

Only a few counts were recorded for this clone. This sequence joins TRBV4-3 and TRBJ2-3; 7 bases are shared with TRBD2. Unmatched junction bases numbered 10, after V lost 5 bases and J lost 2 bases. The CDR3 spans 16 residues. Germline V gene data show CDR1 as LGHNA and CDR2 as YSLEER. CDR3 region: CASSNTPGRATDTQYF. The CDR3 DNA is TGCGCCAGCAGCAATACCCCAGGGAGGGCCACAGATACGCAGTATTTT.

In the case of this clone: Relative to the germline gene, one junction end is altered; a read error may explain this. This chain links TRBV4-2 with TRBJ2-3; tentative D call: TRBD1 (6 bases). The germline gives CDR1 LGHNA, CDR2 YNFKEQ. The CDR3 consists of 14 residues. Here the CDR3 reads CASRGGGGTDTQYF. In DNA form, the CDR3 reads TGTGCAAGCAGAGGGGGTGGCGGCACAGATACGCAGTATTTT.

CDR3 in amino acids: CAWGTSGTYEQYF. CDR3 in DNA: TGTGCCTGGGGGACTAGCGGGACCTACGAGCAGTACTTC. The gene calls are TRBV30 and TRBJ2-7; TRBD2 aligns across 13 bases. The CDR3 spans 13 residues. J lost 2 bases, V lost 5 bases, and 0 bases had no gene match. Looked up from germline, CDR1 is GTSNPN and CDR2 is SVGIG (reference sequence).

The rearrangement links TRBV18 to TRBJ2-7; 7 bases map to TRBD1. The CDR3 consists of 16 residues. Looked up from germline, CDR1 is KGHSH and CDR2 is LQKENI. V lost 5 bases, J lost 1 base, and 11 bases stayed unmatched. The CDR3 sequence: CASSSRAGGRSYEQYF. The CDR3 nucleotides are TGTGCCAGCTCATCACGGGCAGGGGGAAGGTCCTACGAGCAGTACTTC. Supplemented by reference TRBV18 and TRBJ2-7, the full variable domain reads NAGVMQNPRHLVRRRGQEARLRCSPMKGHSHVYWYRQLPEEGLKFMVYLQKENIIDESGMPKERFSAEFPKEGPSILRIQQVVRGDSAAYFCASSSRAGGRSYEQYFGPGTRLTVT.

The V gene is TRBV11-3, the J gene TRBJ2-1, with 8 bases identical to TRBD1. V shed 6 bases and J 7 bases; nucleotides not matched to a gene: 8. The CDR3 loop spans 14 amino acids. Looked up from germline, CDR1 is SGHNT and CDR2 is YENEEA. Written as DNA, the CDR3 is TGTGCCAGCAGTCTTTATCAGGGGGCGAATGAGCAGTTCTTC. It translates to CASSLYQGANEQFF.

The gene calls are TRBV6-5 and TRBJ2-7; 9 bases align to TRBD2. Germline V lookup: CDR1 MNHEY, CDR2 SVGAGI. This CDR3 contains 15 residues. The V and J ends lost 5 bases and 3 bases, in that order; junction bases with no gene match: 8. The CDR3 DNA follows: TGTGCCAGCAGTCCAAGCGGGAGGTCGATCTACGAGCAGTACTTC. This translates into CASSPSGRSIYEQYF.